Each of the 22 T cell receptor beta chains below was sequenced from the same sample in a study of blood T cell repertoires in COVID-19. Produced via immunoSEQ multiplex PCR; TCRdb's table is partial and in-frame only. The sample yields about 240,000 clones, about 90% seen once. The sequencing sample was made of peripheral blood. These receptors came from a man aged 55 to 70 who had recovered from COVID-19.

The chain recombines TRBV10-3 with TRBJ1-2; D not certain. The V end was cut by 3 bases, the J end by 4 bases, with 21 bases between. The germline CDR1 and CDR2 sequences are ENHRY and SYGVKD. The CDR3 totals 17 residues. Here the CDR3 reads CAISEADARALSYGYTF. The CDR3 region has the DNA TGTGCCATCAGTGAAGCGGACGCCAGAGCCCTAAGCTATGGCTACACCTTC.

CDR3 sequence (DNA): TGTGCCAGCAGTTTTCCGGGACAGAGCTTGTCCTACGAGCAGTACGTC. Translating it yields CASSFPGQSLSYEQYV. The chain couples TRBV2 to TRBJ2-7, with 7 bases lining up with TRBD1. The CDR3 runs to 16 residues. The germline gives CDR1 SNHLY, CDR2 FYNNEI. Trimming at V came to 5 bases and at J to 1 base, leaving 11 bases not matched to a gene.

The CDR3 loop is CASSQGVGQGANGYTF. Written as DNA, the CDR3 is TGTGCCAGCAGCCAAGGAGTAGGACAGGGGGCTAATGGCTACACCTTC. V and J are TRBV3-1 (or the pseudogene TRBV3-2) and TRBJ1-2; 11 nucleotides agree with TRBD1. With V trimmed by 1 base and J by 6 bases, 7 bases remained unmatched. The germline CDR1 and CDR2 sequences are LGHDT and YNNKEL (reference sequence). This CDR3 is built from 16 residues.

The V gene is TRBV6-5, the J gene TRBJ1-6; 7 nucleotides line up with TRBD1. Germline V CDR1 and CDR2: MNHEY, SVGAGI. With V trimmed by 0 bases and J by 6 bases, 5 bases remained unmatched. CDR3 length: 16 amino acids. CDR3 in amino acids: CASSYSKGAANSPLHF. DNA for the CDR3: TGTGCCAGCAGTTACTCGAAGGGGGCTGCTAATTCACCCCTCCACTTT.

This chain uses TRBV28 with TRBJ1-2; the D gene is possibly TRBD1 (6 bases). Germline-derived CDR1 and CDR2 are MDHEN and SYDVKM. The CDR3 runs to 13 residues. Trimming took 7 bases from V and 6 from J, leaving 15 bases between them. The CDR3 DNA reads TGTGCCAGCACCTTAGGGGGGAGGGATGGCTACACCTTC. It yields the protein CASTLGGRDGYTF.

This chain joins TRBV7-7 and TRBJ2-7; unclear D gene. Deletions cut 8 bases from V and 6 bases from J, with 23 bases between. The CDR3 is 15 amino acids. CDR1 and CDR2 (germline): SSHAT, FNYEAQ (reference sequence). CDR3 protein: CASGLKLIKSPEQYF. The CDR3 bases are TGTGCCAGCGGTCTTAAGCTAATCAAATCGCCCGAGCAGTACTTC.

The CDR3 is CASSVGGLGQIYEQYF. The CDR3 DNA is TGTGCCAGCAGCGTAGGGGGTCTAGGACAAATTTACGAGCAGTACTTC. This chain connects TRBV9 to TRBJ2-7, with D perhaps matching TRBD1 (5 bases). The CDR3 length is 16 residues. The germline V gene encodes CDR1 SGDLS and CDR2 YYNGEE. Trimming removed 0 bases from V and 4 bases from J, with 17 bases in between.

As for this clone: The sample contains more than one DNA sequence encoding this CDR3. The chain combines TRBV7-9 with TRBJ1-2, with D unclear. The CDR3 totals 12 residues. Germline V gene data show CDR1 as SEHNR and CDR2 as FQNEAQ (reference sequence). V was cut by 5 bases and J by 0 bases, with 4 bases left in between. The CDR3 nucleotides read TGTGCCAGCAGCGACACTAACTATGGCTACACCTTC. Its translation is CASSDTNYGYTF.

The rearrangement uses TRBV18 and TRBJ1-1; TRBD1 agrees at 12 bases. Per germline, CDR1 KGHSH and CDR2 LQKENI. V shed 1 base and J 10 bases; nucleotides not matched to a gene: 13. There are 17 residues in the CDR3. This CDR3 is CASSPLSGQGAWTRAFF. The CDR3 DNA follows: TGTGCCAGCTCACCACTATCGGGACAGGGGGCTTGGACTAGAGCTTTCTTT.

This sequence joins TRBV5-1 and TRBJ1-4, with a weak D call TRBD1 (6 bases). Germline V gives CDR1 SGHRS, CDR2 YFSETQ. CDR3 length equals 14 residues. Between the trimmed V and J ends, which lost 4 bases and 2 bases, there was a span of 9 bases. Here the CDR3 reads CASSRTATNEKLFF. CDR3 DNA: TGCGCCAGCAGCCGGACAGCCACTAATGAAAAACTGTTTTTT.

The V gene is TRBV30, the J gene TRBJ2-2; TRBD1 matches at 9 bases. After removal of 0 bases from V and 5 bases from J, the junction contained 7 bases not matched to a gene. Germline CDR1 reads GTSNPN; CDR2 reads SVGIG (reference sequence). The CDR3 contains 16 residues. The CDR3 sequence is CAWSVFGTGITGELFF. CDR3 nucleotides: TGTGCCTGGAGTGTCTTTGGGACAGGGATTACCGGGGAGCTGTTTTTT.

J is TRBJ2-4 and V is TRBV27; 9 positions match TRBD1. CDR3 length: 15 residues. Germline V gene sequence: CDR1 MNHEY, CDR2 SMNVEV (reference sequence). V lost 5 bases and J lost 8; bases outside the gene matches: 10. In DNA, the CDR3 is TGTGCCAGCAGTCAACCAACAGGGGGCCGAGACATTCAGTACTTC. Translating gives CASSQPTGGRDIQYF.

The chain combines TRBV19 with TRBJ2-7; the D gene is possibly TRBD2 (6 bases). This CDR3 contains 14 residues. The V and J ends lost 5 bases and 3 bases respectively, with 14 bases between them. Germline-derived CDR1 and CDR2 are LNHDA and SQIVND (reference sequence). CDR3 in amino acids: CASSPQGGNYEQYF. As DNA, the CDR3 is TGTGCCAGTAGTCCCCAGGGAGGAAACTACGAGCAGTACTTC.

The chain joins TRBV11-2 to TRBJ1-1; the D gene is possibly TRBD1 (6 bases). V was shortened by 3 bases and J by 1 base, with 12 bases between the two germline ends. This CDR3 is 15 amino acids long. CDR1 SGHAT and CDR2 FQNNGV come from the germline V gene. CDR3 region: CASSFQGLPNTEAFF. Here the CDR3 DNA reads TGTGCCAGCAGCTTCCAGGGGTTGCCGAACACTGAAGCTTTCTTT.

V usage is TRBV19 and J usage is TRBJ2-7; TRBD2 matches at 14 bases. This CDR3 has 16 amino acids. Germline trimming cut 3 bases from V and 3 bases from J; bases unmatched to any gene: 4. Looked up from germline, CDR1 is LNHDA and CDR2 is SQIVND (reference sequence). The CDR3 nucleotides read TGTGCCAGTAGTATTGGGACTAGCGGGGGTTTCTACGAGCAGTACTTC. Protein sequence: CASSIGTSGGFYEQYF.

The chain links TRBV5-8 to TRBJ2-2; the match to TRBD2 covers 12 bases. V trimming: 4 bases; J trimming: 4 bases; junction bases outside the gene matches: 5. This CDR3 is built from 16 residues. CDR1 SGHTS and CDR2 YDEGEE come from the germline V gene. The CDR3 sequence is CASSRASGGATGELFF. In nucleotides, the CDR3 is TGTGCCAGCAGCCGGGCTAGCGGGGGGGCCACCGGGGAGCTGTTTTTT.

V gene TRBV24-1 combines with J gene TRBJ1-5, with 7 nucleotides matching TRBD1. Unmatched junction bases numbered 10, after V lost 5 bases and J lost 7 bases. The CDR3 sequence is 15 residues long. CDR1 is KGHDR, CDR2 SFDVKD, per germline. The CDR3 reads CATSAPGAGGQPQHF. Here the CDR3 DNA reads TGTGCCACCAGTGCTCCAGGGGCAGGGGGACAGCCCCAGCATTTT.

This clone appeared a single time. The J gene is TRBJ2-7, the V gene TRBV6-5; perhaps TRBD1 as D (6 bases). The CDR3 spans 15 residues. Germline values: CDR1 MNHEY, CDR2 SVGAGI. V was pared by 6 bases and J by 3 bases, with 18 bases between. DNA for the CDR3: TGTGCCAGCAGCGAGTTGCAGGGGCGGTACTACGAGCAGTACTTC. Translated, it gives CASSELQGRYYEQYF.

V usage is TRBV29-1 and J usage is TRBJ2-1; 12 nucleotides align to TRBD2. Trimming cost V 3 bases and J 10 bases; bases outside gene matches: 7. The germline V gene has CDR1 SQVTM and CDR2 ANQGSEA. There are 14 residues in the CDR3. CDR3 sequence (DNA): TGCAGCGTTGATCCGACTAGCGGGGGACTAGAGCAGTTCTTC. As protein: CSVDPTSGGLEQFF.

The chain joins TRBV24-1 to TRBJ1-5; 8 nucleotides match TRBD1. V lost 5 bases and J lost 10; bases outside the gene matches: 9. Germline V lookup: CDR1 KGHDR, CDR2 SFDVKD. This CDR3 has 14 amino acids. The CDR3 reads CATSVQGATIPQHF. CDR3 DNA: TGTGCCACCAGTGTCCAGGGGGCGACTATCCCCCAGCATTTT.

The J gene is TRBJ2-7, the V gene TRBV5-5, with a tentative D call TRBD1 (5 bases). Germline lookup yields CDR1 SGHKS and CDR2 YYEKEE (reference sequence). Trimming took off 2 bases at V and 3 bases at J, with 12 bases between the two ends. CDR3 size: 14 residues. The DNA of the CDR3 is TGTGCCAGCAGCTTTTCAGGGCTCATCTACGAGCAGTACGTC. It codes for CASSFSGLIYEQYV.

The chain employs TRBV29-1 and TRBJ2-1; D remains unclear. V was pared by 3 bases and J by 4 bases, with 10 bases between. The CDR3 sequence is 13 residues long. CDR1 is SQVTM, CDR2 ANQGSEA, per germline. CDR3 residues: CSVDQQLYNEQFF. The DNA for the CDR3 is TGCAGCGTTGACCAACAACTATACAATGAGCAGTTCTTC.